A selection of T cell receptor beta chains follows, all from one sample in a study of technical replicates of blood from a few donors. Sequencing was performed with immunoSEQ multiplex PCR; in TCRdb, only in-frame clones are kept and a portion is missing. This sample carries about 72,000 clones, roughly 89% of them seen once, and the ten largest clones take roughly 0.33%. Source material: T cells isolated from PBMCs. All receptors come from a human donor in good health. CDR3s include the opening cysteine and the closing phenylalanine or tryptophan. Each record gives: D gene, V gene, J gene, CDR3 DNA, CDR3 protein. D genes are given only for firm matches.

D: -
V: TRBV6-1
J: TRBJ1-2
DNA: TGTGCCAGCAGTGAAGTTCTGGGAGGCTATGGCTACACCTTC
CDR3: CASSEVLGGYGYTF

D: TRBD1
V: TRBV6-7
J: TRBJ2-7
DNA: TGTGCCAGCAGTCCTGCTACCCCGGGACAGGGGTCCTACGAGCAGTACTTC
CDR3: CASSPATPGQGSYEQYF

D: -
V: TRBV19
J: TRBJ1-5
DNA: TGTGCCAGTACCCCCCGGGGCGGGGGCGCGGTTCAGCCCCAGCATTTT
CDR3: CASTPRGGGAVQPQHF

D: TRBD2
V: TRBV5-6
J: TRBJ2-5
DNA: TGTGCCAGCAGCCCCAGACTAGCGGGACCTTATAAGGAGACCCAGTACTTC
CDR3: CASSPRLAGPYKETQYF

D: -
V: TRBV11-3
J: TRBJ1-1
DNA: TGTGCCAGCAGCTTAAATATCTACACTGAAGCTTTCTTT
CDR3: CASSLNIYTEAFF

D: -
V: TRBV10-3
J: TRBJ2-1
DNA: TGTGCCATCAGTGACTACAGTGGGTACAATGAGCAGTTCTTC
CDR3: CAISDYSGYNEQFF

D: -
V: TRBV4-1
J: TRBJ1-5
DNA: TGCGCCAGCAGCCTCGGCCGACAGGTAGGCAACAATCAGCCCCAGCATTTT
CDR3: CASSLGRQVGNNQPQHF

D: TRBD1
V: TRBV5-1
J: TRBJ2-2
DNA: TGCGCCAGCAGCTGGATACAGGGGGCTGGCGGGGAGCTGTTTTTT
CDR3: CASSWIQGAGGELFF

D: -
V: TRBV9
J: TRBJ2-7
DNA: TGTGCCAGCAGCAAGGACGGGGAGGAGCAGTACTTC
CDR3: CASSKDGEEQYF

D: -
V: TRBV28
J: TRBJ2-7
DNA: TGTGCCAGCAGTTTACAGTTCTACGAGCAGTACTTC
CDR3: CASSLQFYEQYF

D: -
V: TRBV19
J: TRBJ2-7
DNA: TGTGCCATCGACCCCCTTTTCCCGGACAGAGGCTCCTACGAGCAGTACTTC
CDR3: CAIDPLFPDRGSYEQYF

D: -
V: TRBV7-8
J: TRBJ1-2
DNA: TGTGCCAGCAGCGTCACATCAGCTAACTATGGCTACACCTTC
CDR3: CASSVTSANYGYTF

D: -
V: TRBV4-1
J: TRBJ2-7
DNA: TGCGCCAGCAGCCAAAGGACAGTTAGCTCCTACGAGCAGTACTTC
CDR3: CASSQRTVSSYEQYF